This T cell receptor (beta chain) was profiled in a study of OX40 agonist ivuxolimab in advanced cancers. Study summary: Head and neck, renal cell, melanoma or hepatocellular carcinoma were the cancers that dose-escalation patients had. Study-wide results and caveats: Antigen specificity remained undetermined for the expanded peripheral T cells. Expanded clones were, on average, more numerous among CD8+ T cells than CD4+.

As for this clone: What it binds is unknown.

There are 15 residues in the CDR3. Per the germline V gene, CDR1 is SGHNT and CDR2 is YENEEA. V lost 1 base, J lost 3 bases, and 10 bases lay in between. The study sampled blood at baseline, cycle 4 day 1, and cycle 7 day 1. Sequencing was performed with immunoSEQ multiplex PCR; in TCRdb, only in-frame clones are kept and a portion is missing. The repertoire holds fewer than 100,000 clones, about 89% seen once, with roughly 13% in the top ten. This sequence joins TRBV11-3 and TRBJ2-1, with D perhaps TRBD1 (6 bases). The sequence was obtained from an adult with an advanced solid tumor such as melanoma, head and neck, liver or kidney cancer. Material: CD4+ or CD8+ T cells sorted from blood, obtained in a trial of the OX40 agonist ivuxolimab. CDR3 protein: CASSLVQGYYNEQFF. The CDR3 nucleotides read TGTGCCAGCAGCTTAGTCCAGGGGTACTACAATGAGCAGTTCTTC.